One and the same sample provided the 6 T cell receptor beta chains below, sequenced in a study of regulatory T cells in long-lasting Graves disease (dated by TCRdb to the early 2020s). The library relied on multiplex PCR. The instrument given in TCRdb is Illumina HiSeq 4000. To build TCR beta libraries, CDR3 regions were amplified by Arm-PCR using iRepertoire HTBI primers. The public sequencing data were trimmed at Q25 with fastp and processed into clonotypes with MiXCR by TCRdb, which kept only in-frame beta chains. Rows with a matching CDR3 protein are joined into one entry that keeps the most common DNA and genes. For this sample there are roughly 400,000 distinct CDR3 sequences; roughly 20% appear just once. The ten largest clones add up to more than 20% of the sample. Interpreted using the paper, the time point label stands for: persistent/refractory GD, antithyroid drugs over 5 years with positive TRAb. RNA was extracted from PBMCs in TRIzol for both TCR sequencing and RNA sequencing.

Here the sequenced sample was peripheral blood mononuclear cells (PBMCs), taken when the disease was refractory, from a patient treated with antithyroid drugs. Receptor source: a female donor with Graves disease.

The J gene is TRBJ1-2, the V gene TRBV6-2 or TRBV6-3; 12 bases map to TRBD1. The CDR3 has 14 amino acids. The V gene end was trimmed by 6 bases and the J gene end by 8 bases; junction bases not matched to a gene: 7. Germline-derived CDR1 and CDR2 are MNHEY and SVGEGT. DNA of the CDR3: TGTGCCAGCAGCGCTGGCGGGACAGGGGGCGGCTACACCTTC. The encoded protein is CASSAGGTGGGYTF.

The genes are TRBV7-9 and TRBJ1-1; D is uncertain. The CDR3 length is 12 residues. Germline V gene sequence: CDR1 SEHNR, CDR2 FQNEAQ (reference sequence). Trimming removed 5 bases at V and 7 bases at J, with 11 bases between. The CDR3, as DNA: TGTGCCAGCAGCCCCCGGGTCGTTGAAGCTTTCTTT. It is translated as CASSPRVVEAFF.

This clonotype has at least ten counts. The chain has TRBV29-1 and TRBJ2-5; 8 nucleotides align to TRBD2. J was trimmed by 2 bases and V by 4 bases; bases with no gene match: 9. The CDR3 consists of 15 residues. The germline CDR1 and CDR2 sequences are SQVTM and ANQGSEA. The CDR3 DNA reads as TGCAGCGTTGCGCGGGGGGCTAGCGGACAAGAGACCCAGTACTTC. As protein: CSVARGASGQETQYF.

As for this clonotype: The junction and the germline gene differ at one end; a read error may be behind it. The chain employs TRBV5-1 and TRBJ1-1; D uncertain. Germline V gene data show CDR1 as SGHRS and CDR2 as YFSETQ. The CDR3 spans 12 residues. In DNA form, the CDR3 reads TGCGCCAGCAGCTTGGTCGGCCCCGAGGCTCTCTTT. Its translation is CASSLVGPEALF.

The genes are TRBV3-1 and TRBJ1-4; the D gene is possibly TRBD1 (5 bases). This CDR3 is built from 13 residues. Trimming removed 5 bases at V and 10 bases at J, with 14 bases between. From germline, CDR1 is LGHDT and CDR2 YNNKEL (reference sequence). The CDR3 here is CASSSYGGGKLFF. DNA for the CDR3: TGTGCCAGCAGCTCCTACGGGGGAGGAAAACTGTTTTTT. The full variable domain, in which reference TRBV3-1 and TRBJ1-4 provide the parts outside the CDR3, is DTAVSQTPKYLVTQMGNDKSIKCEQNLGHDTMYWYKQDSKKFLKIMFSYNNKELIINETVPNRFSPKSPDKAHLNLHINSLELGDSAVYFCASSSYGGGKLFFGSGTQLSVL.

The chain is built from TRBV7-9 and TRBJ2-1; D is possibly TRBD2 (6 bases). Looked up from germline, CDR1 is SEHNR and CDR2 is FQNEAQ (reference sequence). This CDR3 is built from 16 residues. The V end lost 5 bases, the J end lost 1 base, and 15 bases lay between the germline ends. The CDR3 DNA follows: TGTGCCAGCAGCAGAGTTGGGACTCCTTCCTACAATGAGCAGTTCTTC. Its translation: CASSRVGTPSYNEQFF.